The 3 T cell receptor beta chains below were found in one sample sequenced in a study of T-cell reconstitution after alpha-beta-depleted transplantation in children. The authors prepared the TCRbeta library with unique molecular identifiers. TCRdb processed the PCR reads anew with MiXCR; each CDR3 protein has one entry. The sample has 700,000 or so distinct CDR3 sequences, over 10% seen once. The sample was PBMCs, taken before TCRalphabeta/CD19-depleted stem cell transplant. The receptors come from a girl aged 2 to 9 with congenital amegakaryocytic thrombocytopenia, due to receive a stem cell transplant.

Ten or more counts support this clonotype. The rearrangement joins TRBV28 to TRBJ2-7; D is undetermined. The CDR3 totals 14 residues. The germline CDR1 and CDR2 sequences are MDHEN and SYDVKM. The V end was cut by 10 bases, the J end by 2 bases, with 18 bases between. The CDR3 DNA reads as TGTGCCACGGCGGCTCACCTATTCACCTACGAGCAGTACTTC. Protein: CATAAHLFTYEQYF. The full variable domain, with the rest looked up from reference TRBV28 and TRBJ2-7, is DVKVTQSSRYLVKRTGEKVFLECVQDMDHENMFWYRQDPGLGLRLIYFSYDVKMKEKGDIPEGYSVSREKKERFSLILESASTNQTSMYLCATAAHLFTYEQYFGPGTRLTVT.

This clonotype was found many times. The chain couples TRBV4-2 to TRBJ2-3; 10 positions agree with TRBD2. After removal of 5 bases from V and 1 base from J, the junction contained 6 bases not matched to a gene. The CDR3 totals 16 residues. Germline CDR1 is LGHNA and CDR2 is YNFKEQ. DNA of the CDR3: TGTGCCAGCAGCTACCGGACTAGCGGCCGCACAGATACGCAGTATTTT. It translates to CASSYRTSGRTDTQYF.

The table lists this clonotype with many counts. The chain couples TRBV5-5 to TRBJ2-7; D gene ambiguous. Looked up from germline, CDR1 is SGHKS and CDR2 is YYEKEE (reference sequence). The CDR3 loop spans 14 amino acids. Between the trimmed V and J ends, which lost 6 bases and 5 bases, there was a span of 18 bases. This CDR3 reads CASTYKTARNEQYF. DNA of the CDR3: TGTGCCAGCACCTACAAGACCGCGCGCAACGAGCAGTACTTC. The full variable domain, rest sourced from reference TRBV5-5 and TRBJ2-7, is DAGVTQSPTHLIKTRGQQVTLRCSPISGHKSVSWYQQVLGQGPQFIFQYYEKEERGRGNFPDRFSARQFPNYSSELNVNALLLGDSALYLCASTYKTARNEQYFGPGTRLTVT.